This T cell receptor (beta chain) was identified in a study of T cell repertoires in cytomegalovirus infection. Study summary: The authors used CMV epitopes that were HLA-C-restricted (recently identified) and HLA-B-restricted (well studied). Public TCR beta signatures marked donors with CMV infection and the matching HLA. Overall study results and limits: There were HLA-C-restricted CMV-specific TCR beta clonotypes dominating the ex vivo response.

This clonotype appeared a few times. Its specificity is not known. The ends lost 7 bases at V and 2 bases at J; junction bases unmatched: 8. The V gene's germline CDR1 is LNHDA and CDR2 SQIVND (reference sequence). The CDR3 runs to 16 residues. Using its own MiXCR run on the reads, TCRdb lists one record per CDR3 protein. The sample gives around 900,000 distinct CDR3 sequences, approximately 30% of which show up once; around an eighth is in the top ten. This sequence was found in a human donor in good health (CMV status not recorded). Some clones in this sample may be carry-over from other donors' samples. The rearrangement uses TRBV19 and TRBJ2-6; 7 nucleotides agree with TRBD2. The sequenced sample was cultured CD8+ T cells from PBMCs, obtained from culture after CMV antigen stimulation. The CDR3 DNA is TGTGCCAGTACGCCGGGACTAAGGGCTGGGGCCAACGTCCTGACTTTC. The encoded protein is CASTPGLRAGANVLTF. The full variable domain, with the rest looked up from reference TRBV19 and TRBJ2-6, is DGGITQSPKYLFRKEGQNVTLSCEQNLNHDAMYWYRQDPGQGLRLIYYSQIVNDFQKGDIAEGYSVSREKKESFPLTVTSAQKNPTAFYLCASTPGLRAGANVLTFGAGSRLTVL.